The 7 T cell receptor beta chains listed next were all sequenced from one sample in a study of shared clonotypes between healthy human individuals. Profiled with immunoSEQ multiplex PCR; TCRdb holds only in-frame clones, not every one. The sample has about 1 million clones, about 75% seen once; the top ten hold 1.4%. Sequencing input: memory CD4+ T cells sorted from blood. Subset noted: CD45RA-negative fraction. These receptors came from a man younger than 35 in good health.

The rearrangement uses TRBV4-1 and TRBJ2-7, with TRBD2 matching 11 bases. Germline V gene data show CDR1 as MGHRA and CDR2 as YSYEKL. The CDR3 has 15 amino acids. J lost 7 bases, V lost 3 bases, and 8 bases had no gene match. Here the CDR3 reads CASSHQLAGVGEQYF. The CDR3 DNA reads as TGCGCCAGCAGCCACCAACTAGCGGGGGTGGGTGAGCAGTACTTC.

Remarks on this clone: A far larger clone differs by one base, so this is likely a read error. This rearrangement joins TRBV2 to TRBJ1-2; the D is unclear. V was pared by 5 bases and J by 5 bases, with 15 bases between. Per the germline V gene, CDR1 is SNHLY and CDR2 is FYNNEI. This CDR3 comprises 14 residues. The CDR3: CASSSGRGSYGYTF. The CDR3 region has the DNA TGTGCCAGCAGTTCCGGACGGGGATCATATGGCTACACCTTC.

This clone has only one observation. The rearrangement joins TRBV4-3 to TRBJ1-1, with D hard to call. The CDR3 covers 15 residues. Germline lookup yields CDR1 LGHNA and CDR2 YSLEER. V lost 0 bases and J lost 5, with 13 bases in between. The CDR3 coding sequence is TGCGCCAGCAGCCAAGATATGGGCTTTGGGACTGAAGCTTTCTTT. Its protein is CASSQDMGFGTEAFF.

V is TRBV28 and J is TRBJ1-2; the D is unclear. The CDR3 consists of 18 residues. With 7 bases removed from V and 2 bases from J, the gap between germline ends came to 26 bases. Looked up from germline, CDR1 is MDHEN and CDR2 is SYDVKM. CDR3 sequence reads: CASTAPKGFSLINYGYTF. Here the CDR3 DNA reads TGTGCCAGCACCGCCCCAAAAGGATTCTCCCTCATCAACTATGGCTACACCTTC.

In this sample, this clone turned up a few times. The genes are TRBV5-5 and TRBJ2-3, with 12 bases matching TRBD2. Germline V lookup: CDR1 SGHKS, CDR2 YYEKEE (reference sequence). The J segment lost 6 bases and the V segment lost 4 bases, leaving 9 bases of the junction unmatched. The CDR3 loop spans 16 amino acids. The CDR3 DNA reads as TGTGCCAGCAGCCCCGGACTAGCGGGGCTTAGGGATACGCAGTATTTT. Amino acid sequence: CASSPGLAGLRDTQYF.

The genes are TRBV28 and TRBJ1-3, with 7 positions matching TRBD1. V gave up 6 bases and J gave up 2 bases; unmatched junction bases: 4. There are 14 residues in the CDR3. Germline V gene sequence: CDR1 MDHEN, CDR2 SYDVKM. Written as DNA, the CDR3 is TGTGCCAGCAGCATGACAGGGACTGGAAACACCATATATTTT. Translated, it gives CASSMTGTGNTIYF.

V gene TRBV7-3 combines with J gene TRBJ1-2; D call uncertain. V dropped 0 bases and J dropped 5 bases, with 10 bases sitting between them. CDR3 length equals 14 residues. Germline-derived CDR1 and CDR2 are SGHTA and FQGTGA. The CDR3 is CASSLTWPLYGYTF. The CDR3, as DNA: TGTGCCAGCAGCTTAACGTGGCCGCTTTATGGCTACACCTTC.